Listed here is a single T cell receptor beta chain. Its antigen is unknown. The template used for profiling TCR beta VDJ and CDR3 was genomic DNA. Each CDR3 protein is one row after TCRdb ran MiXCR on the reads. The sample has hundreds of thousands of distinct CDR3 sequences; 65% to 75% are singletons. This sample was taken from a study of CD8+CD57+ T cells in acquired aplastic anemia. For the study at large: DNA recovered from sorted CD4+ and CD8+ cells had a mean of about 3.5 ug.

Study-level points and caveats: Overlapping CD8+ CDR3 repertoires of patients and controls contained around 30 shared sequences.

Germline V lookup: CDR1 ENHRY, CDR2 SYGVKD. This CDR3 contains 17 residues. J was trimmed by 4 bases and V by 0 bases; bases with no gene match: 9. This TCR came from a human donor in good health, serving as a control. The J gene is TRBJ1-2, the V gene TRBV10-3, with TRBD1 identical over 9 bases. The source material was sorted CD4+, CD8+, or CD8+CD57+ T cells (not recorded which) from PBMCs. CDR3 in DNA: TGTGCCATCAGTGAGTCTAGGGGACAGGGTTGGAGCTATGGCTACACCTTC. Translating gives CAISESRGQGWSYGYTF.